A selection of T cell receptor beta chains follows, all from one sample in a study of T cells in narcolepsy. Clones were sequenced by immunoSEQ multiplex PCR, and TCRdb holds only the in-frame ones, with some missing. This sample has tens of thousands of clones; about 86% occur once, and the top ten carry 0.71%. The source material was CD45RA- memory CD4+ T cells from PBMCs. The source is a human donor with narcolepsy. Both conserved end residues are part of each CDR3. A D gene is named only where the DNA matches it firmly.

v_gene	j_gene	d_gene	CDR3aa
TRBV10-2	TRBJ2-1	TRBD2	CATGGLAGGPLRNEQFF
TRBV11-3	TRBJ1-1	TRBD1	CASSGGTGGTEAFF
TRBV30	TRBJ1-1	.	CAWSPPQFGTEAFF
TRBV2	TRBJ2-7	.	CASSEGLAASYEQYF
TRBV10-2	TRBJ2-5	.	CASSEGDFSQETQYF
TRBV28	TRBJ2-2	TRBD1	CASSFIVGTGRNTGELFF
TRBV19	TRBJ1-5	.	CASSIVEINQPQHF
TRBV9	.	.	CASSVGPPTGYSAYEQYF
TRBV5-1	TRBJ2-3	.	CASSPWGADTQYF
TRBV7-2	TRBJ2-1	TRBD2	CASSSGGLADLEQFF
TRBV7-9	TRBJ1-2	.	CASSLRTLGYTF
TRBV10-3	TRBJ1-1	.	CAISGGPMNTEAFF
TRBV27	TRBJ2-7	TRBD1	CASSPSRGPYEQYF
TRBV7-8	TRBJ1-5	TRBD1	CASSLGQGNQPQHF
TRBV9	TRBJ2-1	TRBD2	CASSVAPRTSDEQFF
TRBV9	TRBJ2-2	.	CASSPDGATGELFF
TRBV7-9	TRBJ2-3	.	CASSAGDLRSADTQYF
TRBV7-2	TRBJ1-1	.	CASSPQGRRTEAFF
TRBV5-6	TRBJ1-5	.	CASSLEPGSNQPQHF
TRBV29-1	TRBJ2-7	TRBD2	CSVGGQGGLAGASVQYF
TRBV18	TRBJ2-1	TRBD2	CASSPLREGNEQFF
TRBV19	TRBJ1-1	.	CASTPIGGVSFMNTEAFF
TRBV6-1	TRBJ2-1	.	CASSRERTVDNEQFF
TRBV5-1	TRBJ2-1	TRBD1	CASSLAPGQGYNEQFF
TRBV6-1	TRBJ1-3	.	CASSVILADSGNTIYF
TRBV7-2	TRBJ1-2	.	CASSPGSGRGPGYTF
TRBV7-7	TRBJ2-2	.	CASSRGRGSTGELFF
TRBV7-8	TRBJ2-7	.	CASSLSNSYEQYF
TRBV10-3	TRBJ2-3	.	CAISESPDTQYF
TRBV19	TRBJ1-2	.	CASRDKTYGYTF
TRBV9	TRBJ2-5	.	CASSPRGNAQETQYF
TRBV18	TRBJ1-2	.	CASSLFEGEYGYTF
TRBV9	TRBJ2-1	.	CASSVEGGKYNEQFF
TRBV29-1	TRBJ1-1	.	CSGGRLTEAFF
TRBV10-3	TRBJ1-3	.	CATHLSSGNTIYF
TRBV9	TRBJ1-2	.	CASSARAYGYTF
TRBV5-8	TRBJ2-2	.	CASSVYRGGNTGELFF
TRBV28	TRBJ1-3	TRBD1	CASSPLSVRGRSGNTIYF
TRBV6-5	TRBJ1-5	TRBD1	CASRPTGQGEQPQHF
TRBV6-5	TRBJ2-7	.	CASSPGVNEQYF
TRBV4-2	TRBJ1-1	.	CASSQDQGLKNTEAFF
TRBV7-2	TRBJ1-5	.	CASSLDSQPQHF
TRBV6-5	TRBJ1-5	.	CASSLSRYSNQPQHF
TRBV13	TRBJ1-1	.	CASSLGNGQTGGGTEAFF
TRBV6-6	TRBJ1-2	TRBD1	CASSTRGRDGYTF
TRBV7-8	.	TRBD1	CASSSRDREYEQYF
TRBV6-6	TRBJ2-7	.	CASGDRSYEQYF
TRBV10-3	TRBJ2-5	.	CAISESGTIQAETQYF
TRBV5-1	TRBJ2-5	.	CASSLGRMEGKTQYF
TRBV7-9	TRBJ1-6	.	CASSLDNSPLHF